Given below is one TCR beta chain in context. Its antigen remains unknown. The sample belongs to a study of long-term antiretroviral therapy in people with HIV. In the study overall: The immediate-ART recommendation dates to 2015, and the earliest samples predate it by about a decade.

The CDR3 is 14 residues long. V lost 6 bases, J lost 4 bases, and 13 bases lay in between. CDR1 SNHLY and CDR2 FYNNEI come from the germline V gene. The study used samples holding about 0.9-11 million cryopreserved PBMC before DNA extraction. Run at survey level, the immunoSEQ assay was version v3.0. Profiled with immunoSEQ multiplex PCR; TCRdb holds only in-frame clones, not every one. Counted here are about 26,000 clones, more than 85% occurring once; the ten biggest clones make up less than 6%. Study results and limitations: ART was followed by higher diversity that remained below transplant donor controls. Someone took the blood between the mid-2000s and the late 2010s, maybe while older ART regimens were in use.

This TCR was recovered from a man in his forties with HIV. The sequences come from unsorted PBMCs, collected approximately 2.6 years after starting antiretroviral therapy. J is TRBJ1-3 and V is TRBV2; D call uncertain. CDR3 amino acids: CASSDGSRGNTIYF. The CDR3 bases are TGTGCCAGCAGCGACGGCTCCCGAGGAAACACCATATATTTT. Full variable domain (missing parts from reference TRBV2 and TRBJ1-3): EPEVTQTPSHQVTQMGQEVILRCVPISNHLYFYWYRQILGQKVEFLVSFYNNEISEKSEIFDDQFSVERPDGSNFTLKIRSTKLEDSAMYFCASSDGSRGNTIYFGEGSWLTVV.